This entry lists 30 T cell receptor beta chains sequenced from one sample in a study of OX40 agonist ivuxolimab in advanced cancers. Generated by immunoSEQ multiplex PCR, the TCRdb table keeps only in-frame clones and is missing some. The repertoire holds approximately 79,000 clones, over 80% seen once, with less than 10% in the top ten. The source material was CD4+ or CD8+ T cells sorted from blood, sampled in a trial of the OX40 agonist ivuxolimab. The source is an adult with an advanced solid tumor such as melanoma, head and neck, liver or kidney cancer.

This chain uses TRBV29-1 with TRBJ2-7; the match to TRBD1 covers 10 bases. Germline loops: CDR1 SQVTM, CDR2 ANQGSEA. CDR3 length: 14 residues. Unmatched junction bases numbered 9, after V lost 7 bases and J lost 3 bases. The CDR3 coding sequence is TGCAGCGCCACGCTCCGGGACAGGGGCTACGAGCAGTACTTC. It codes for CSATLRDRGYEQYF.

This sequence joins TRBV4-1 and TRBJ1-1, with D perhaps TRBD1 (5 bases). V gave up 1 base and J gave up 0 bases, with 12 bases separating them. The CDR3 is 16 residues long. Germline CDR1 reads MGHRA; CDR2 reads YSYEKL. CDR3 residues: CASSQASGTLNTEAFF. The CDR3 DNA sequence: TGCGCCAGCAGCCAAGCCTCCGGGACGCTGAACACTGAAGCTTTCTTT.

The rearrangement links TRBV19 to TRBJ2-7; 9 bases align to TRBD1. The germline CDR1 and CDR2 sequences are LNHDA and SQIVND (reference sequence). V was clipped by 6 bases and J by 3 bases; unmatched bases: 6. This CDR3 region has 14 residues. CDR3 bases: TGTGCCAGTAGCGCCGGGACAGGGCTCTACGAGCAGTACTTC. This encodes CASSAGTGLYEQYF.

This chain connects TRBV4-1 to TRBJ2-7; 7 bases are a match to TRBD2. Losses at the gene ends were 3 bases for V and 3 bases for J; bases not matched to a gene: 11. The CDR3 loop spans 16 amino acids. CDR1 and CDR2 from the germline V gene are MGHRA and YSYEKL. The CDR3 bases are TGCGCCAGCAGCCACCCGAGCGGCGGGGGAAACTACGAGCAGTACTTC. Translated: CASSHPSGGGNYEQYF.

The rearrangement links TRBV15 to TRBJ2-5; TRBD1 matches 9 bases. The better agreement between TRBJ2-7 and the DNA end casts doubt on the J call. The CDR3 spans 14 residues. Germline CDR1 LNHNV, CDR2 YYDKDF (reference sequence). CDR3 in amino acids: CATSLGQGYYEQYF. CDR3 coding DNA: TGTGCCACCAGCCTGGGACAGGGATATTACGAGCAGTACTTC.

The chain couples TRBV5-1 to TRBJ1-1; tentatively, D is TRBD1 (6 bases). The CDR3 length is 14 residues. V was shortened by 0 bases and J by 3 bases, with 9 bases between the two germline ends. Germline V gene data show CDR1 as SGHRS and CDR2 as YFSETQ. CDR3 sequence: CASSLGGGYTEAFF. The CDR3 nucleotides read TGCGCCAGCAGCTTGGGAGGGGGGTACACTGAAGCTTTCTTT.

The sample holds one count of this clone. The CDR3 nucleotides read TGTGCCAGGGGGGCCCTCCGCTCTGGAAACACCATATATTTT. Its translation: CARGALRSGNTIYF. The rearrangement joins TRBV6-1 to TRBJ1-3; D may be TRBD1 (6 bases). This CDR3 has 14 amino acids. Germline CDR1 and CDR2: MNHNS and SASEGT. V was clipped by 9 bases and J by 0 bases, with 12 bases between them.

This chain connects TRBV10-2 to TRBJ1-3; possible D gene TRBD1, 5 bases. V dropped 6 bases and J dropped 2 bases, with 14 bases sitting between them. Germline CDR1 and CDR2: WSHSY and SAAADI. The CDR3 is made up of 15 amino acids. The CDR3 coding sequence is TGCGCCAGCAGCACCGGTGCGGGGGCTGGAAACACCATATATTTT. This gives the protein CASSTGAGAGNTIYF.

Worth noting for this clone: This specimen includes other DNA sequences encoding the same CDR3. The CDR3 DNA reads as TGTGCCAGCAGCGTAGGATCAGGCGGATACGAGCAGTACTTC. Its protein product is CASSVGSGGYEQYF. The chain is built from TRBV9 and TRBJ2-7; D unclear. The CDR3 has 14 residues. Germline loops: CDR1 SGDLS, CDR2 YYNGEE. The V gene lost 0 bases and the J gene lost 4 bases, with 11 bases spanning the gap.

This chain joins TRBV5-5 and TRBJ2-1; D is ambiguous. Trimming stripped 5 bases from V and 10 bases from J, with 13 bases between. Germline V gives CDR1 SGHKS, CDR2 YYEKEE (reference sequence). The CDR3 contains 12 residues. The CDR3 spells CASRETVLEQFF. CDR3 nucleotide sequence: TGTGCCAGCAGAGAGACGGTTTTAGAGCAGTTCTTC.

The gene calls are TRBV7-9 and TRBJ1-6, with D possibly TRBD1 on 6 matching bases. The ends were cut back, 2 bases at V and 10 bases at J, with 15 bases in the middle. The V gene's germline CDR1 is SEHNR and CDR2 FQNEAQ (reference sequence). The CDR3 runs 15 residues. This chain's CDR3 is CASSLNRDTDSPLHF. CDR3 nucleotide sequence: TGTGCCAGCAGCTTAAACAGGGATACGGACTCACCCCTCCACTTT.

Here the CDR3 DNA reads TGCGCCAGCAGCCAAGCCTTGGAGGACAGCTCCTACAATGAGCAGTTCTTC. It codes for CASSQALEDSSYNEQFF. The genes are TRBV4-3 and TRBJ2-1; perhaps TRBD1 as D (6 bases). From germline, CDR1 is LGHNA and CDR2 YSLEER. V lost 1 base to trimming and J lost 0 bases, with 13 bases between them. This CDR3 region has 17 residues.

This chain connects TRBV5-1 to TRBJ2-7, with 8 bases lining up with TRBD1. Losses at the gene ends were 4 bases for V and 1 base for J; bases not matched to a gene: 16. Germline V gene lookup returns CDR1 SGHRS and CDR2 YFSETQ. The length of the CDR3 is 18 residues. The CDR3 sequence is CASSRGTGEAQRSYEQYF. Here the CDR3 DNA reads TGCGCCAGCAGCCGGGGGACAGGAGAGGCCCAAAGGTCCTACGAGCAGTACTTC. Drawing the rest from reference TRBV5-1 and TRBJ2-7, the complete variable domain is KAGVTQTPRYLIKTRGQQVTLSCSPISGHRSVSWYQQTPGQGLQFLFEYFSETQRNKGNFPGRFSGRQFSNSRSEMNVSTLELGDSALYLCASSRGTGEAQRSYEQYFGPGTRLTVT.

This chain connects TRBV7-6 to TRBJ1-3; D not resolved. Germline values: CDR1 SGHVS, CDR2 FNYEAQ. The CDR3 is 14 residues long. Trimming cost V 1 base and J 0 bases, with 4 bases left between them. In DNA, the CDR3 is TGTGCCAGCAGCTTAGAGGCCTCTGGAAACACCATATATTTT. Translating gives CASSLEASGNTIYF. The full variable domain, its missing parts supplied by reference TRBV7-6 and TRBJ1-3, is GAGVSQSPRYKVTKRGQDVALRCDPISGHVSLYWYRQALGQGPEFLTYFNYEAQQDKSGLPNDRFSAERPEGSISTLTIQRTEQRDSAMYRCASSLEASGNTIYFGEGSWLTVV.

DNA of the CDR3: TGCGCCAGCAGTCTTTACGCGGAACAAGAGACCCAGTACTTC. Translation gives CASSLYAEQETQYF. The chain carries TRBV23-1 and TRBJ2-5; D not resolved. TRBV23-1 counts as an open reading frame of uncertain function. V gave up 4 bases and J gave up 2 bases, with 11 bases separating them. CDR3 size: 14 residues.

The chain links TRBV13 to TRBJ2-7, with D possibly matching TRBD2 (5 bases). The V end was cut by 2 bases, the J end by 5 bases, with 10 bases between. The CDR3 sequence is 13 residues long. The germline CDR1 and CDR2 sequences are PRHDT and FYEKMQ (reference sequence). CDR3 sequence (DNA): TGTGCCAGCAGCTTACCAGAGGGAAACGAGCAGTACTTC. This codes for CASSLPEGNEQYF.

V usage is TRBV5-6 and J usage is TRBJ2-2; perhaps D is TRBD1 or TRBD2 (6 bases each). Germline V gives CDR1 SGHDT, CDR2 YYEEEE. The CDR3 totals 14 residues. The V and J ends lost 4 bases and 4 bases respectively, with 11 bases between them. CDR3 region: CASSVGGFTGELFF. In DNA, the CDR3 is TGTGCCAGCAGCGTAGGGGGGTTCACCGGGGAGCTGTTTTTT.

The V and J genes are TRBV6-4 and TRBJ1-2, with no clear D. V was clipped by 2 bases and J by 6 bases, with 22 bases between them. This CDR3 is built from 17 residues. Per germline, CDR1 MRHNA and CDR2 SNTAGT. CDR3 loop: CASSDTISLAGSDGYTF. The CDR3 coding sequence is TGTGCCAGCAGTGACACAATCTCTCTTGCGGGTAGCGATGGCTACACCTTC.

J is TRBJ1-1 and V is TRBV6-6; a weak D match, TRBD1 (6 bases). This CDR3 is 15 amino acids long. Germline lookup yields CDR1 MNHNY and CDR2 SVGAGI (reference sequence). V was cut by 0 bases and J by 4 bases, with 12 bases left in between. The CDR3 loop is CASSYSGGSGTEAFF. In DNA, the CDR3 is TGTGCCAGCAGTTACTCAGGGGGGAGTGGCACTGAAGCTTTCTTT.

This chain joins TRBV27 and TRBJ2-2, with D uncertain. The CDR3 is 13 residues long. V lost 6 bases and J 1 base, leaving 6 bases between the germline ends. The germline gives CDR1 MNHEY, CDR2 SMNVEV (reference sequence). CDR3 loop: CASRELNTGELFF. In nucleotides, the CDR3 is TGTGCCAGCAGGGAACTGAACACCGGGGAGCTGTTTTTT.

This clone is labeled as medium-sized (0.01 to 0.1%). V and J are TRBV11-2 and TRBJ2-6; the D gene could be TRBD1 or TRBD2 (5 bases each). With 0 bases removed from V and 0 bases from J, the gap between germline ends came to 12 bases. The length of the CDR3 is 18 residues. Germline V gives CDR1 SGHAT, CDR2 FQNNGV. In DNA form, the CDR3 reads TGTGCCAGCAGCTTAGATCCCCCCGGGGCCTCTGGGGCCAACGTCCTGACTTTC. The encoded protein is CASSLDPPGASGANVLTF.

This clone was seen a single time. CDR3 region: CASSPLLLQGDGYTF. Here the CDR3 DNA reads TGTGCCAGCAGTCCCCTTCTCTTACAGGGGGATGGCTACACCTTC. The rearrangement links TRBV6-5 to TRBJ1-2; 8 nucleotides line up with TRBD1. The CDR3 contains 15 residues. V gave up 5 bases and J gave up 6 bases; unmatched junction bases: 11. Germline CDR1 reads MNHEY; CDR2 reads SVGAGI.

V is TRBV27 and J is TRBJ1-5, with TRBD1 matching over 7 bases. Unmatched junction bases numbered 10, after V lost 6 bases and J lost 2 bases. Germline CDR1 and CDR2: MNHEY and SMNVEV (reference sequence). The CDR3 runs 16 residues. The CDR3 nucleotides read TGTGCCAGCAGCCCTCTTTTAGGGGGCGGCAATCAGCCCCAGCATTTT. Translating it yields CASSPLLGGGNQPQHF.

The chain employs TRBV19 and TRBJ2-3, with 10 bases fitting TRBD1. Germline CDR1 and CDR2: LNHDA and SQIVND (reference sequence). The CDR3 spans 15 residues. With V trimmed by 7 bases and J by 3 bases, 7 bases remained unmatched. The CDR3 DNA reads TGTGCCAGTACCCCTACGGGACAGGGGACAGATACGCAGTATTTT. This codes for CASTPTGQGTDTQYF.

This chain connects TRBV10-2 to TRBJ2-1; 11 bases match TRBD2. Germline-derived CDR1 and CDR2 are WSHSY and SAAADI. V was pared by 7 bases and J by 4 bases, with 3 bases of the junction left unmatched. This CDR3 region has 14 residues. CDR3 in amino acids: CASKTSGVYNEQFF. As DNA, the CDR3 is TGCGCCAGCAAGACTAGCGGGGTGTACAATGAGCAGTTCTTC.

J is TRBJ1-1 and V is TRBV6-1; D is undetermined. This CDR3 has 16 amino acids. Trimming left V 1 base short and J 0 bases short, with 12 bases between. Germline V gene sequence: CDR1 MNHNS, CDR2 SASEGT. The CDR3 loop is CASSEGPSWVNTEAFF. The CDR3 DNA sequence: TGTGCCAGCAGTGAAGGTCCATCTTGGGTGAACACTGAAGCTTTCTTT.

V and J are TRBV10-3 and TRBJ2-5, with D tentatively TRBD2 (6 bases). Germline assignment: CDR1 ENHRY and CDR2 SYGVKD. There are 14 residues in the CDR3. Trimming took off 10 bases at V and 4 bases at J, with 19 bases between the two ends. This CDR3 reads CATAGDLGTETQYF. The CDR3 coding sequence is TGTGCCACCGCCGGGGACTTAGGGACAGAGACCCAGTACTTC.

The chain uses TRBV5-1 and TRBJ1-2; D might be TRBD1 (5 bases). Trimming took 0 bases from V and 2 from J, leaving 11 bases between them. Per the germline V gene, CDR1 is SGHRS and CDR2 is YFSETQ. The CDR3 consists of 15 residues. CDR3 coding DNA: TGCGCCAGCAGCTTGGCGCAGGGCGCCAACTATGGCTACACCTTC. Protein sequence: CASSLAQGANYGYTF.

This clone appeared a single time. This chain connects TRBV6-5 to TRBJ2-1; TRBD2 aligns across 9 bases. V lost 6 bases and J lost 8; bases outside the gene matches: 5. CDR1 and CDR2 from the germline V gene are MNHEY and SVGAGI. The CDR3 has 13 residues. The CDR3 loop reads CASRRGGADEQFF. CDR3 DNA: TGTGCCAGCAGACGCGGGGGGGCGGATGAGCAGTTCTTC.

This chain uses TRBV5-6 with TRBJ1-4, with 11 bases matching TRBD1. Looked up from germline, CDR1 is SGHDT and CDR2 is YYEEEE. This CDR3 has 16 amino acids. V gave up 0 bases and J gave up 6 bases; unmatched junction bases: 4. The CDR3 nucleotides are TGTGCCAGCAGCTTGGTGGGGACAGGGGGTGATGAAAAACTGTTTTTT. It translates to CASSLVGTGGDEKLFF.